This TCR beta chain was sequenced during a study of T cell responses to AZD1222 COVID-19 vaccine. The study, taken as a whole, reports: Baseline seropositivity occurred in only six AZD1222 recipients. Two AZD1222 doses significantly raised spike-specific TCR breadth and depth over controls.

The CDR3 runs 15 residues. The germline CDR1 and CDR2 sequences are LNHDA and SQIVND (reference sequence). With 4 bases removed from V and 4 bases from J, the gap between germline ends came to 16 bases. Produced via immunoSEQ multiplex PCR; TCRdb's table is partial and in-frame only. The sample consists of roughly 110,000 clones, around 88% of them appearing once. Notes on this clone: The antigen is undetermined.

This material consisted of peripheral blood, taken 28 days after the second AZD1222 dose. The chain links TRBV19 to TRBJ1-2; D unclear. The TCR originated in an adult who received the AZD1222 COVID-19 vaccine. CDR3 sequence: CASSRRTSEGYGYTF. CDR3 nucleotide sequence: TGTGCCAGTAGTAGAAGGACCTCCGAGGGCTATGGCTACACCTTC.